Listed below are T cell receptor beta chains from one sample, sequenced in a study of blood T cells in healthy people across ages. TCRdb independently ran MiXCR on the 5' RACE reads; one entry per CDR3 protein. The table includes 1.5 million to 2 million distinct CDR3 sequences, 28% detected once. The sequencing input was blood. Receptors originate from a woman in her twenties or thirties in good health. Both conserved end residues are part of each CDR3. Fields, in order: J gene, CDR3 length, clone size, V gene, D gene, CDR3 protein, CDR3 DNA. D genes are given only for firm matches. Clone size is stated in some rows and not others, as once, few, many or a class when expanded.

j_call: TRBJ2-7
cdr3_length: 17
clone_size: .
v_call: TRBV10-2
d_call: TRBD1
cdr3_aa: CASSEHSRTGVPYEQYF
cdr3_nt: TGCGCCAGCAGTGAGCACTCAAGGACAGGGGTACCCTACGAGCAGTACTTC

j_call: TRBJ2-1
cdr3_length: 13
clone_size: few
v_call: TRBV29-1
d_call: TRBD2
cdr3_aa: CSVDPSGGNEQFF
cdr3_nt: TGCAGCGTTGATCCTTCGGGAGGTAATGAGCAGTTCTTC

j_call: TRBJ2-3
cdr3_length: 14
clone_size: .
v_call: TRBV5-1
d_call: .
cdr3_aa: CASKGRPSTDTQYF
cdr3_nt: TGCGCCAGCAAGGGCCGCCCTAGCACAGATACGCAGTATTTT

j_call: TRBJ2-7
cdr3_length: 16
clone_size: .
v_call: TRBV28
d_call: TRBD2
cdr3_aa: CATYSFRTSGSYEQYF
cdr3_nt: TGTGCCACCTACTCTTTCCGGACTAGCGGCTCCTACGAGCAGTACTTC

j_call: TRBJ1-5
cdr3_length: 16
clone_size: .
v_call: TRBV6-6
d_call: .
cdr3_aa: CASSYSGEGSNQPQHF
cdr3_nt: TGTGCCAGCAGTTACTCGGGAGAGGGTAGCAATCAGCCCCAGCATTTT

j_call: TRBJ2-1
cdr3_length: 13
clone_size: many
v_call: TRBV11-2
d_call: .
cdr3_aa: CASSLDPGNEQFF
cdr3_nt: TGTGCCAGCAGCTTAGACCCCGGCAATGAGCAGTTCTTC

j_call: TRBJ2-3
cdr3_length: 18
clone_size: few
v_call: TRBV6-5
d_call: TRBD2
cdr3_aa: CASSYSSGGNYYTDTQYF
cdr3_nt: TGTGCCAGCAGTTACTCTAGCGGGGGTAACTACTACACAGATACGCAGTATTTT

j_call: TRBJ2-2
cdr3_length: 14
clone_size: .
v_call: TRBV6-5
d_call: TRBD2
cdr3_aa: CASRPSGSLWELFF
cdr3_nt: TGTGCCAGCAGACCTAGCGGGAGTTTATGGGAGCTGTTTTTT

j_call: TRBJ2-7
cdr3_length: 18
clone_size: few
v_call: TRBV11-2
d_call: TRBD2
cdr3_aa: CASSLAMGTSGGSYEQYF
cdr3_nt: TGTGCCAGCAGCTTAGCCATGGGGACTAGCGGGGGGTCCTACGAGCAGTACTTC

j_call: TRBJ1-1
cdr3_length: 15
clone_size: few
v_call: TRBV12-3/TRBV12-4
d_call: TRBD1
cdr3_aa: CASTPMTGKGAEAFF
cdr3_nt: TGTGCCAGCACCCCAATGACAGGGAAAGGAGCTGAAGCTTTCTTT

j_call: TRBJ2-3
cdr3_length: 13
clone_size: .
v_call: TRBV6-5
d_call: .
cdr3_aa: CASSRGSGDTQYF
cdr3_nt: TGTGCCAGCAGCCGGGGAAGCGGTGATACGCAGTATTTT

j_call: TRBJ2-1
cdr3_length: 17
clone_size: few
v_call: TRBV20-1
d_call: TRBD2
cdr3_aa: CSAHRLAGGSSYNEQFF
cdr3_nt: TGCAGTGCTCACAGACTAGCGGGAGGCTCCTCCTACAATGAGCAGTTCTTC

j_call: TRBJ1-1
cdr3_length: 15
clone_size: .
v_call: TRBV5-1
d_call: .
cdr3_aa: CASSLALYGDTEAFF
cdr3_nt: TGCGCCAGCAGCTTGGCCCTGTATGGAGACACTGAAGCTTTCTTT

j_call: TRBJ2-7
cdr3_length: 15
clone_size: few
v_call: TRBV7-2
d_call: .
cdr3_aa: CASSYRGSGLYEQYF
cdr3_nt: TGTGCCAGCAGCTACCGGGGGAGCGGCCTCTACGAGCAGTACTTC

j_call: TRBJ2-5
cdr3_length: 15
clone_size: few
v_call: TRBV7-6
d_call: .
cdr3_aa: CASSPNRDIKETQYF
cdr3_nt: TGTGCCAGCAGCCCGAATAGGGACATAAAAGAGACCCAGTACTTC

j_call: TRBJ2-7
cdr3_length: 13
clone_size: many
v_call: TRBV6-6
d_call: .
cdr3_aa: CASTGTRLYEQYF
cdr3_nt: TGTGCCAGCACGGGGACAAGGCTCTACGAGCAGTACTTC